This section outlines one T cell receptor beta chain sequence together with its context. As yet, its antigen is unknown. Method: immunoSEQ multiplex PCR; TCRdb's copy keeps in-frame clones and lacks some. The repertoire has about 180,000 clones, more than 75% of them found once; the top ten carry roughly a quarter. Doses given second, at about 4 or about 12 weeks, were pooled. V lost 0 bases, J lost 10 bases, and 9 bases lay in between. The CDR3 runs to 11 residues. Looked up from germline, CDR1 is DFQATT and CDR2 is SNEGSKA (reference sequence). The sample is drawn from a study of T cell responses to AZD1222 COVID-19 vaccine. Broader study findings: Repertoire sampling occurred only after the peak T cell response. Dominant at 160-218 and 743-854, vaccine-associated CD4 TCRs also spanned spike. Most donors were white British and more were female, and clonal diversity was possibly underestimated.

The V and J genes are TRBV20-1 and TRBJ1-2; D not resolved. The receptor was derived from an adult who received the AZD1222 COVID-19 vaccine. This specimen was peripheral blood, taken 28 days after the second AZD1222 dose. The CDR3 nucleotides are TGCAGTGCTAGAGATCAAGGCGACTACACCTTC. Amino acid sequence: CSARDQGDYTF.